These T cell receptor beta chains were read from a single sample in a study of shared clonotypes between healthy human individuals. Profiled with immunoSEQ multiplex PCR; TCRdb holds only in-frame clones, not every one. The sample has roughly 500,000 clones, around 85% seen once; the top ten hold about 13%. The material sequenced was PBMCs. These TCRs come from a woman aged 40 to 49 in good health. Some clones in this sample may be carry-over from other donors' samples. Each CDR3 is given with its conserved first and last residue. The order of the fields is clone size, J gene, D gene, V gene, CDR3 DNA, CDR3 protein. D genes are given only for firm matches. Some rows have no size entry. The others give once, few or many, or a class for an expanded clone.

size: many
J: TRBJ2-1
D: TRBD2
V: TRBV6-4
DNA: TGTGCCAGCAGTGACTCCCTAGCGGCCACTTACAATGAGCAGTTCTTC
CDR3: CASSDSLAATYNEQFF

size: .
J: TRBJ2-7
D: TRBD1
V: TRBV29-1
DNA: TGCAGCGTTTTACGGGGACAGGGCACCTACGAGCAGTACTTC
CDR3: CSVLRGQGTYEQYF

size: .
J: TRBJ1-2
D: .
V: TRBV7-9
DNA: TGTGCCAGCAGCGAAGGATTCCGCGGCTACACCTTC
CDR3: CASSEGFRGYTF

size: .
J: TRBJ2-7
D: TRBD2
V: TRBV27
DNA: TGTGCCAGCAGTATTCGGGGACTAGCGGGAGGGGATGAGCAGTACTTC
CDR3: CASSIRGLAGGDEQYF

size: .
J: TRBJ2-2
D: .
V: TRBV28
DNA: TGTGCCAGCAGTTCCAATATTCGAGGATCCGGGGAGCTGTTTTTT
CDR3: CASSSNIRGSGELFF

size: .
J: TRBJ1-3
D: .
V: TRBV13
DNA: TGTGCCAGCAGCTTAGACAGGATCGGAAACACCATATATTTT
CDR3: CASSLDRIGNTIYF

size: .
J: TRBJ2-7
D: .
V: TRBV7-8
DNA: TGTGCCAGCAGGAATTCCTACGAGCAGTACTTC
CDR3: CASRNSYEQYF

size: .
J: TRBJ2-7
D: .
V: TRBV4-3
DNA: TGCGCCAGCAGCCAAGGATCGGTTGGACAGTTCTACGAGCAGTACTTC
CDR3: CASSQGSVGQFYEQYF

size: .
J: TRBJ1-2
D: .
V: TRBV4-3
DNA: TGCGCCAGCAGCCAAAGGGGGGGCCAGGACGTGTTGTATGGCTACACCTTC
CDR3: CASSQRGGQDVLYGYTF

size: once
J: TRBJ1-1
D: .
V: TRBV6-6
DNA: TGTGCCAGCAGACTGAACGGTTTGAACACTGAAGCTTTCTTT
CDR3: CASRLNGLNTEAFF

size: .
J: TRBJ2-1
D: TRBD1
V: TRBV18
DNA: TGTGCCAGCTCACCAGGACAGGGTTCCTACAATGAGCAGTTCTTC
CDR3: CASSPGQGSYNEQFF

size: .
J: TRBJ1-2
D: .
V: TRBV6-1
DNA: TGTGCCAGCAGTGAAATGGGGGTCGGCTACACCTTC
CDR3: CASSEMGVGYTF

size: many
J: TRBJ2-7
D: TRBD2
V: TRBV6-1
DNA: TGTGCCAGCAGCGGTCTTAGCGGGAGTTCTGACGAGCAGTACTTC
CDR3: CASSGLSGSSDEQYF

size: .
J: TRBJ1-4
D: TRBD1
V: TRBV5-1
DNA: TGCGCCAGCAGCTTGTGGGGACAGGAGAGTAATGAAAAACTGTTTTTT
CDR3: CASSLWGQESNEKLFF

size: many
J: TRBJ2-3
D: TRBD2
V: TRBV6-4
DNA: TGTGCCAGCAGTGACTCGAGTGGGAGGGCAGATACGCAGTATTTT
CDR3: CASSDSSGRADTQYF

size: many
J: TRBJ2-7
D: .
V: TRBV4-1
DNA: TGCGCCAGCAGCCTACAGAGGTACTCCTACGAGCAGTACTTC
CDR3: CASSLQRYSYEQYF

size: .
J: TRBJ1-2
D: .
V: TRBV6-1
DNA: TGTGCCAGCAGTAGCCGGGGAGGGTATGGCTACACCTTC
CDR3: CASSSRGGYGYTF

size: .
J: TRBJ2-3
D: TRBD2
V: TRBV28
DNA: TGTGCCTGTAGGGGACGGACTAGCGGCACAGATACGCAGTATTTT
CDR3: CACRGRTSGTDTQYF

size: once
J: TRBJ2-7
D: TRBD1
V: TRBV27
DNA: TGTGCCAGCAGCCGACAGGGCCTCTCCTACGAGCAGTACTTC
CDR3: CASSRQGLSYEQYF

size: .
J: TRBJ2-3
D: .
V: TRBV5-5
DNA: TGTGCCAGCAGCCCCAAGTGGGGGGCCTCCACAGATACGCAGTATTTT
CDR3: CASSPKWGASTDTQYF

size: .
J: TRBJ2-6
D: .
V: TRBV6-5
DNA: TGTGCCAGCACCACTTCTGGGGCCAACGTCCTGACTTTC
CDR3: CASTTSGANVLTF

size: .
J: TRBJ2-3
D: TRBD2
V: TRBV28
DNA: TGTGCCAGCACCCGACCGGGACTATCGCAGTATTTT
CDR3: CASTRPGLSQYF

size: .
J: TRBJ2-5
D: TRBD2
V: TRBV9
DNA: TGTGCCAGCAGCGCCCTGACTAGCGGGTACGAAAGAGAGACCCAGTACTTC
CDR3: CASSALTSGYERETQYF

size: .
J: TRBJ2-3
D: .
V: TRBV10-2
DNA: TGCGCCAGCAGTGAGTTTACAGATACGCAGTATTTT
CDR3: CASSEFTDTQYF

size: once
J: TRBJ2-3
D: TRBD2
V: TRBV28
DNA: TGTGCCAGCAGTTTATACGCTAGCGGGAGCCCAGATACGCAGTATTTT
CDR3: CASSLYASGSPDTQYF

size: .
J: TRBJ1-1
D: .
V: TRBV6-4
DNA: TGTGCCAGCAGTGACCTGGGAGCTAACACTGAAGCTTTCTTT
CDR3: CASSDLGANTEAFF

size: .
J: TRBJ1-5
D: .
V: TRBV28
DNA: TGTGCCAGCAGTTTGGTGACAACTAGCAATCAGCCCCAGCATTTT
CDR3: CASSLVTTSNQPQHF

size: .
J: TRBJ2-5
D: TRBD2
V: TRBV5-1
DNA: TGCGCCAGCAGCTTGGCGGCCACCGCGGGGACTAGAAGCCAAGAGACCCAGTACTTC
CDR3: CASSLAATAGTRSQETQYF

size: .
J: TRBJ1-4
D: TRBD1
V: TRBV18
DNA: TGTGCCAGCTCATCAGGGACAGGGGCTGAAAAACTGTTTTTT
CDR3: CASSSGTGAEKLFF

size: .
J: TRBJ2-3
D: TRBD2
V: TRBV28
DNA: TGTGCCAGCAGTTTCGGAGTCGGGGGGACAGATACGCAGTATTTT
CDR3: CASSFGVGGTDTQYF

size: many
J: TRBJ2-3
D: .
V: TRBV7-9
DNA: TGTGCCAGCACCTCTGGGGGGATAGATACGCAGTATTTT
CDR3: CASTSGGIDTQYF

size: .
J: TRBJ1-2
D: TRBD1
V: TRBV11-2
DNA: TGTGCCAGCAGCACCTGGACAGGGCGGTCTAACTATGGCTACACCTTC
CDR3: CASSTWTGRSNYGYTF

size: .
J: TRBJ2-3
D: TRBD2
V: TRBV9
DNA: TGTGCCAGCAGCGTGGGTGTTGGGGGAGGGCCGGTGGATACGCAGTATTTT
CDR3: CASSVGVGGGPVDTQYF

size: many
J: TRBJ2-1
D: .
V: TRBV6-4
DNA: TGTGCCAGCAGTGACTCCGAAGTGGGTGAGCAGTTCTTC
CDR3: CASSDSEVGEQFF

size: few
J: TRBJ1-1
D: .
V: TRBV11-2
DNA: TGTGCCAGCAGCTTAGAGCTGGCTGCCGAAGCTTTCTTT
CDR3: CASSLELAAEAFF

size: .
J: TRBJ1-2
D: .
V: TRBV9
DNA: TGTGCCAGCACTGGGGTCGACTATGGCTACACCTTC
CDR3: CASTGVDYGYTF

size: .
J: TRBJ2-3
D: TRBD2
V: TRBV4-3
DNA: TGCGCCAGCAGCCAAGATCTAGGCGGGAGCGCAGATACGCAGTATTTT
CDR3: CASSQDLGGSADTQYF

size: once
J: TRBJ2-7
D: .
V: TRBV6-5
DNA: TGTGCCAGCAGTTTAGGCGGCTCCTACGAGCAGTACTTC
CDR3: CASSLGGSYEQYF

size: many
J: TRBJ1-1
D: TRBD1
V: TRBV7-2
DNA: TGTGCCAGCAGCTTGGGGACAGGGGTTGAGGACACTGAAGCTTTCTTT
CDR3: CASSLGTGVEDTEAFF

size: .
J: TRBJ1-1
D: .
V: TRBV2
DNA: TGTGCCAGCAGTGAGCGGGGGAACACTGAAGCTTTCTTT
CDR3: CASSERGNTEAFF

size: .
J: TRBJ1-2
D: TRBD1
V: TRBV11-2
DNA: TGTGCCAGCACCATTAACACCCCTCCCCCGGGACAGGATGGCTACACCTTC
CDR3: CASTINTPPPGQDGYTF

size: .
J: TRBJ2-3
D: TRBD2
V: TRBV9
DNA: TGTGCCAGCAGCGTACAGGAGGGAGGGTACACAGATACGCAGTATTTT
CDR3: CASSVQEGGYTDTQYF

size: .
J: TRBJ1-1
D: .
V: TRBV9
DNA: TGTGCCAGCAGCGTAGTGGGACAGAACACTGAAGCTTTCTTT
CDR3: CASSVVGQNTEAFF

size: few
J: TRBJ1-2
D: .
V: TRBV11-2
DNA: TGTGCCAGCAGCTCGGCGGATAGGGGGGACTTTGGCTACACCTTC
CDR3: CASSSADRGDFGYTF

size: .
J: TRBJ1-1
D: TRBD1
V: TRBV7-9
DNA: TGTGCCAGCAGCTCGGGACAGGCGGGGACTGAAGCTTTCTTT
CDR3: CASSSGQAGTEAFF

size: .
J: TRBJ2-1
D: TRBD2
V: TRBV18
DNA: TGTGCCAGCTCACCCTTTTCGGGACTAGCGGGAGTAAATGAGCAGTTCTTC
CDR3: CASSPFSGLAGVNEQFF

size: .
J: TRBJ2-1
D: .
V: TRBV4-2
DNA: TGTGCCAGCAGCCAAGATGAGGCGGGCCCCTACAATGAGCAGTTCTTC
CDR3: CASSQDEAGPYNEQFF